This T cell receptor (beta chain) was obtained from a study of naive and memory T cell subsets (dated by TCRdb to 2016 to 2017). Looking at the study overall: Sorted naive and memory T cell subsets from peripheral blood were analyzed in the study using a UMI-based, open-source pipeline for TCR alpha and beta sequencing. Complete agreement was observed between the functional CMV T cell responses and the IgG serology results. RNA was DNase-treated and reverse transcribed with TCR constant-region primers, mostly using SuperScript III. Results the study describes overall, beyond this receptor: RNA-based TCR counts may be affected by expression changes linked to T cell activation and differentiation. In both CD4 and CD8 cells, a rise in Gini index and a fall in Shannon and inverse Simpson diversity were observed from naive through CM, EM and EMRA. TCR abundance followed a power law whose exponent differed between naive and memory subsets but was consistent across the three individuals. Clonotypes were defined as single alpha or beta chain sequences, not paired alpha/beta receptors. The repertoire findings for the naive and memory subsets could not be validated, as no ground truth was available. After error correction, over 95% of naive TCR sequences appeared only once, giving much steeper abundance distributions than memory subsets.

Receptors were amplified or captured by UMI-ligation and nested PCR. The beta constant-region primer was an equimolar mix of two oligonucleotides covering both TRBC1 and TRBC2. Four rounds of PCR were used to amplify ligated cDNA, with nested alpha and beta constant-region primers being used together with the SP2 primer. T4 RNA ligase 1 ligated a single-stranded oligonucleotide carrying the SP2 primer and a 12-nucleotide UMI to the cDNA 3' end. Incubation of the ligation reaction was carried out at 16 degrees C for roughly 18-24 hours. PCR2 was typically performed as a SYBR Green qPCR and was stopped at a predetermined threshold so that over-amplification was prevented. Apart from the first purification, every purification step used Agencourt AMPure XP magnetic beads. Library amounts were measured by Qubit and library quality was assessed on a TapeStation, where the main peak was expected at around 650 bp. Pooled libraries were sequenced on an Illumina MiSeq using v2 2x251 paired-end kits, and typically about 0.95-2.1 million reads were obtained per sample. Libraries were pooled at around 4 nM per sample, and roughly 4.5-7% PhiX was added to improve cluster recognition. Regarding the original processing steps: Decombinator assigned V and J genes to Demultiplexor-processed FASTQ reads by tag matching, allowing a single base-pair mismatch. Collapsinator used UMIs to correct both sequencing errors and frequency errors arising from PCR heterogeneity. CDR3Translator translated TCRs and extracted CDR3s from the conserved cysteine to the FGXG phenylalanine, flagging non-productive sequences. Repertoires were subsampled to equal numbers of UMI-defined TCRs before Gini, Shannon entropy and inverse Simpson indices were calculated. Within the linear range, a power law was fitted to clonotype abundance distributions using maximum likelihood. Similar UMI counts, unique TCR numbers and clonal distributions were obtained with the pipeline and with MIGEC on one naive CD8 sample. Repertoires were searched for about 7,300 CMV-associated CDR3 sequences compiled from VDJdb and a published dataset. TCRdb handled the public reads itself, with Q25 trimming in fastp and clone calling in MiXCR, and kept productive beta chains. Each entry merges the rows of one CDR3 protein and shows their most common DNA and genes. The V and J calls and clone size are TCRdb's, not the authors'. Present in this sample are some 15,000 distinct CDR3 sequences, 8.5% to 9.5% of which were seen just once. The ten largest clonotypes hold about 23% of the sample.

TCR alpha and beta chain libraries were amplified separately from the second PCR step onward. The CMV status of each donor was determined by measuring IFNgamma production from CD4+ T cells after fresh PBMCs had been stimulated overnight with CMV viral lysate. Using Miltenyi beads, CD4 T cells were first positively selected, and CD8 T cells were then positively selected from the CD4-negative fraction. Cells stained for CD3, CD4, CD8, CD45RA, CD27 and a live/dead dye were sorted on a BD Aria II into four subsets by CD45RA and CD27. A few healthy volunteers provided blood, and the blood of each volunteer was split into CD4 and CD8 T cells and then into four differentiation subsets. Around 120 ml of peripheral blood was collected from each donor, and PBMC were isolated by Ficoll-Paque PLUS density-gradient centrifugation. Sorted cells were lysed in RLT buffer, and RNA was extracted with a Qiagen RNeasy kit and stored at -80°C.

CDR1 and CDR2 (MNHEY, SMNVEV) derive from the germline V gene (reference sequence). Counted from cysteine to phenylalanine, this CDR3 has 16 amino acids. This entry keeps only the CDR3 DNA: 48 bases, framed from base 1. V loses 4 bases, J loses 0 bases, and the germline ends lie 14 bases apart. Worth noting for this clonotype: Its antigen remains undetermined. The record has no base qualities; no much larger clone is one base away.

This TCR was sampled from a human donor in good health. Specimen: central memory CD8+ T cells from blood. In the paper's terms, the cell subset or site label means: central memory, CD45RA- CD27+. Rearrangement joined TRBV27 to TRBJ2-3; no D gene can be assigned with confidence. The CDR3 region: CASSSEAFTSTDTQYF. The bases read TGTGCCAGCAGTTCCGAGGCCTTCACGAGCACAGATACGCAGTATTTT.